This T cell receptor beta chain was sequenced in a study of CD8 T cells in ankylosing spondylitis (dated by TCRdb to about 2017). With respect to the entire study: To find TCR variants linked to disease, the study profiled T cell receptor beta repertoires in ankylosing spondylitis patients and healthy donors. The full study cohort was made up of 25 ankylosing spondylitis patients and approximately 100 healthy donors. Peripheral blood was sampled, and synovial fluid was also collected from ankylosing spondylitis patients. What the authors observed across the whole study: Some motif variants were previously reported in synovial fluid and blood of reactive arthritis patients, suggesting common disease-initiation mechanisms. The disease-linked clones were reported as significantly enriched in matched synovial fluid samples from ankylosing spondylitis patients. Blood from ankylosing spondylitis patients appeared to be characterized by a TCR beta motif composed of about eight highly homologous amino acid variants. A CD8+ phenotype was shown by the disease-linked clones, which were found at relatively low frequencies in peripheral blood.

The table lists this clonotype with a few counts. It has no known antigen specificity. Base qualities are not recorded, but no much larger clone differs from it by a single base. The CDR3 numbers 13 residues from cysteine through phenylalanine. The only DNA kept is the CDR3, 39 bases in frame from the first base. The V end loses 6 bases and the J end loses 3 bases, and a stretch of 6 bases separates them. The germline V gene encodes CDR1 SNHLY and CDR2 FYNNEI. The data were produced on an Illumina HiSeq 2500. Quantitative 5'-RACE with molecular barcodes was the method used to prepare the TCR beta libraries. The published analysis was carried out like this. A new computational method, built on a probabilistic model of VDJ rearrangement, was used to identify disease-linked TCR variants. The public reads were run again by TCRdb, first through fastp at Q25 and then through MiXCR, and only productive beta chains were kept. Each CDR3 protein gets just one entry, which takes the most common genes and DNA from the rows behind it. These V and J calls derive from TCRdb rather than the authors' analysis. In all, the sample holds about 310,000 distinct CDR3 sequences, and less than 25% of those were seen once. Of the sample, 3.5% falls within the top ten clones.

The sequencing input was blood, either unsorted or a sorted T cell fraction (not recorded which). This sequence originates from a female donor with ankylosing spondylitis or in good health (not recorded which). The chain uses TRBV2 and TRBJ2-6; no D gene can be assigned with confidence. The DNA sequence reads TGTGCCAGCAGGGGCTATGGGGCCAACGTCCTGACTTTC. Translation gives CASRGYGANVLTF.